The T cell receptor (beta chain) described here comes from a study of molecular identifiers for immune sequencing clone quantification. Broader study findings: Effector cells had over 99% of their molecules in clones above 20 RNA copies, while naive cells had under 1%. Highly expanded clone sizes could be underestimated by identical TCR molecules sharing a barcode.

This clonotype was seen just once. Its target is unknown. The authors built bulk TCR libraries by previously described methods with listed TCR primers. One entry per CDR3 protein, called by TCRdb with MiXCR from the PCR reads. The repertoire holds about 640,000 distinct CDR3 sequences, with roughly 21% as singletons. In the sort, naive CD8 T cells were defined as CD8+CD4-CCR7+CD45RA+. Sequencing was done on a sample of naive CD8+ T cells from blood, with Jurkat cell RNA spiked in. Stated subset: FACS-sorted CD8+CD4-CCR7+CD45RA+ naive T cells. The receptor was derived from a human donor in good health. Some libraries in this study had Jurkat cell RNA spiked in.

The CDR3 coding sequence is TGTGCCAGCAGCTTTGAGGCAAATGGCTACACCTTC. Translated, it gives CASSFEANGYTF. V is TRBV7-9 and J is TRBJ1-2; D is ambiguous. Germline V gene data show CDR1 as SEHNR and CDR2 as FQNEAQ (reference sequence). The V end was cut by 3 bases, the J end by 6 bases, with 8 bases between. This CDR3 is built from 12 residues.